The 25 T cell receptor beta chains presented below share a single source sample, sequenced in a study of OX40 agonist ivuxolimab in advanced cancers. The table came from immunoSEQ multiplex PCR; TCRdb's copy has only in-frame clones and leaves some out. The sample lists tens of thousands of clones, 80% to 95% occurring once. The sequencing here drew on CD4+ or CD8+ T cells sorted from blood, taken in a trial of the OX40 agonist ivuxolimab. The origin of the receptors is an adult with an advanced solid tumor such as melanoma, head and neck, liver or kidney cancer.

The chain is built from TRBV14 and TRBJ2-1; 7 nucleotides agree with TRBD2. The trim removed 0 bases at V and 0 bases at J, leaving 8 bases unmatched. This CDR3 has 18 amino acids. Germline V gene data show CDR1 as SGHDN and CDR2 as FVKESK. Here the CDR3 DNA reads TGTGCCAGCAGCCAAGACCCTTTGAGGGAGGGCTCCTACAATGAGCAGTTCTTC. Protein product: CASSQDPLREGSYNEQFF.

The chain combines TRBV5-1 with TRBJ2-3, with 7 bases fitting TRBD1. The CDR3 totals 15 residues. The V gene end was trimmed by 0 bases and the J gene end by 4 bases; junction bases not matched to a gene: 5. Germline CDR1 SGHRS, CDR2 YFSETQ. Here the CDR3 reads CASSLEYRGSDTQYF. The CDR3, as DNA: TGCGCCAGCAGCTTGGAGTACAGGGGATCAGATACGCAGTATTTT.

The chain uses TRBV5-1 and TRBJ2-7; D remains ambiguous. Between the trimmed V and J ends, which lost 2 bases and 5 bases, there was a span of 11 bases. Looked up from germline, CDR1 is SGHRS and CDR2 is YFSETQ. CDR3 size: 13 residues. CDR3 loop: CASSLIRPDEQYF. The CDR3 DNA sequence: TGCGCCAGCAGCTTAATTCGGCCAGACGAGCAGTACTTC. Full variable domain (rest looked up from reference TRBV5-1 and TRBJ2-7): KAGVTQTPRYLIKTRGQQVTLSCSPISGHRSVSWYQQTPGQGLQFLFEYFSETQRNKGNFPGRFSGRQFSNSRSEMNVSTLELGDSALYLCASSLIRPDEQYFGPGTRLTVT.

The chain has TRBV4-1 and TRBJ2-3; a weak D match, TRBD1 (8 bases). The length of the CDR3 is 18 residues. V lost 0 bases to trimming and J lost 2 bases, with 18 bases between them. The germline CDR1 and CDR2 sequences are MGHRA and YSYEKL. The CDR3 reads CASSQEPRTGTITDTQYF. CDR3 in DNA: TGCGCCAGCAGCCAAGAACCGCGGACAGGGACTATCACAGATACGCAGTATTTT.

In its sample, this clone was seen once. The J gene is TRBJ1-4, the V gene TRBV11-2, with 7 bases aligning to TRBD1. CDR1 and CDR2 from the germline V gene are SGHAT and FQNNGV. Trimming cost V 4 bases and J 0 bases; bases outside gene matches: 14. The length of the CDR3 is 19 residues. Here the CDR3 reads CASSSTGTEHYSTNEKLFF. The CDR3 nucleotides read TGTGCCAGCAGCTCTACCGGGACAGAACATTACTCAACTAATGAAAAACTGTTTTTT.

J is TRBJ2-7 and V is TRBV7-9, with D possibly being TRBD2 (6 bases). The V and J ends lost 4 bases and 3 bases respectively, with 16 bases between them. This CDR3 region has 15 residues. Germline V CDR1 and CDR2: SEHNR, FQNEAQ (reference sequence). The CDR3 reads CASSSPRSSDYEQYF. The CDR3 nucleotides read TGTGCCAGCAGCTCCCCCCGCTCTAGCGACTACGAGCAGTACTTC. The variable domain in full, completed from reference TRBV7-9 and TRBJ2-7, reads DTGVSQNPRHKITKRGQNVTFRCDPISEHNRLYWYRQTLGQGPEFLTYFQNEAQLEKSRLLSDRFSAERPKGSFSTLEIQRTEQGDSAMYLCASSSPRSSDYEQYFGPGTRLTVT.

There are a few counts of this clone. The V gene is TRBV7-7, the J gene TRBJ2-1; TRBD1 matches at 8 bases. V shed 5 bases, J shed 8 bases, and the junction held 14 bases outside the gene matches. The germline V gene encodes CDR1 SSHAT and CDR2 FNYEAQ (reference sequence). This CDR3 has 16 amino acids. This chain's CDR3 is CASSPRPTGVADEQFF. The CDR3 DNA reads TGTGCCAGCAGCCCCAGACCGACAGGGGTAGCGGATGAGCAGTTCTTC.

This rearrangement joins TRBV7-2 to TRBJ2-3, with D perhaps assigned TRBD1 or TRBD2 (6 bases each). The CDR3 loop spans 14 amino acids. Trimming removed 5 bases from V and 6 bases from J, with 15 bases in between. CDR1 SGHTA and CDR2 FQGNSA come from the germline V gene. As DNA, the CDR3 is TGTGCCAGCAGCCCCCCCGGGGGCCAGGATACGCAGTATTTT. As protein: CASSPPGGQDTQYF.

A single count supports this clone. V is TRBV4-3 and J is TRBJ2-3, with D unclear. The length of the CDR3 is 12 residues. Trimming took 2 bases from V and 10 from J, leaving 10 bases between them. Germline V CDR1 and CDR2: LGHNA, YSLEER. The CDR3 coding sequence is TGCGCCAGCAGCCAAACGGGTGCCGCGCAGTATTTT. It specifies CASSQTGAAQYF.

The chain uses TRBV11-2 and TRBJ2-3; the D gene is possibly TRBD2 (6 bases). Trimming stripped 1 base from V and 3 bases from J, with 11 bases between. The germline gives CDR1 SGHAT, CDR2 FQNNGV. The CDR3 is made up of 15 amino acids. CDR3 sequence (DNA): TGTGCCAGCAGCTTAGCGGGGAGGTATACAGATACGCAGTATTTT. Translated, it gives CASSLAGRYTDTQYF.

This chain uses TRBV6-5 with TRBJ2-2, with D unclear. CDR1 is MNHEY and CDR2 is SVGAGI in the germline V gene. This CDR3 region has 16 residues. Trimming stripped 0 bases from V and 0 bases from J, with 8 bases between. The CDR3 sequence is CASSYSSDANTGELFF. CDR3 bases: TGTGCCAGCAGTTACTCCTCGGACGCGAACACCGGGGAGCTGTTTTTT.

The CDR3 protein is CASSHRLGAQENEQFF. CDR3 nucleotides: TGTGCCAGCAGCCACCGGTTAGGGGCCCAAGAAAATGAGCAGTTCTTC. This chain uses TRBV7-9 with TRBJ2-1; the D gene is possibly TRBD1 (5 bases). CDR3 size: 16 residues. Germline CDR1 is SEHNR and CDR2 is FQNEAQ (reference sequence). V was shortened by 5 bases and J by 7 bases, with 21 bases between the two germline ends. The full variable domain, its missing parts supplied by reference TRBV7-9 and TRBJ2-1, is DTGVSQNPRHKITKRGQNVTFRCDPISEHNRLYWYRQTLGQGPEFLTYFQNEAQLEKSRLLSDRFSAERPKGSFSTLEIQRTEQGDSAMYLCASSHRLGAQENEQFFGPGTRLTVL.

The chain has TRBV19 and TRBJ2-1; D gene unclear. The V end was cut by 2 bases, the J end by 2 bases, with 4 bases between. The CDR3 spans 13 residues. Germline values: CDR1 LNHDA, CDR2 SQIVND (reference sequence). CDR3 nucleotides: TGTGCCAGTAGTATAATGGCCTACAATGAGCAGTTCTTC. This gives the protein CASSIMAYNEQFF.

This chain links TRBV11-1 with TRBJ2-6; TRBD1 is a possible D gene (5 bases). The CDR3 is 14 residues long. V was clipped by 4 bases and J by 7 bases, with 11 bases between them. Germline values: CDR1 SGHAT, CDR2 FQDESV (reference sequence). CDR3 bases: TGTGCCAGCAGCTCTCCGACAGACGCCAACGTCCTGACTTTC. Its translation is CASSSPTDANVLTF.

This rearrangement joins TRBV7-9 to TRBJ2-3; 7 bases are shared with TRBD1. Germline assignment: CDR1 SEHNR and CDR2 FQNEAQ (reference sequence). V trimming: 5 bases; J trimming: 0 bases; junction bases outside the gene matches: 8. This CDR3 contains 16 residues. The CDR3 DNA sequence: TGTGCCAGCAGCCCAGGACAGGCCGTGAGCACAGATACGCAGTATTTT. Its protein product is CASSPGQAVSTDTQYF.

The chain joins TRBV19 to TRBJ2-4; 8 bases align to TRBD1. V gave up 1 base and J gave up 0 bases; unmatched junction bases: 8. In germline, CDR1 is LNHDA, CDR2 SQIVND (reference sequence). The CDR3 extends over 18 amino acids. The CDR3 DNA reads TGTGCCAGTAGTATAGGGCCGGGACAGGAATTAGCCAAAAACATTCAGTACTTC. Amino acid sequence: CASSIGPGQELAKNIQYF.

The chain carries TRBV28 and TRBJ2-3, with TRBD2 as a possible D gene (8 bases). The V gene lost 7 bases and the J gene lost 3 bases, with 29 bases spanning the gap. CDR1 is MDHEN, CDR2 SYDVKM, per germline. The CDR3 sequence is 19 residues long. CDR3 in amino acids: CASTSTGYEREILTDTQYF. DNA for the CDR3: TGTGCCAGCACCTCGACAGGGTATGAGCGGGAGATCTTAACAGATACGCAGTATTTT. Using reference TRBV28 and TRBJ2-3 for the parts outside the CDR3, the full variable domain is DVKVTQSSRYLVKRTGEKVFLECVQDMDHENMFWYRQDPGLGLRLIYFSYDVKMKEKGDIPEGYSVSREKKERFSLILESASTNQTSMYLCASTSTGYEREILTDTQYFGPGTRLTVL.

The V gene is TRBV4-1, the J gene TRBJ1-1; TRBD1 aligns across 9 bases. The V segment lost 2 bases and the J segment 3 bases; nucleotides outside the gene matches: 4. CDR3 length: 15 residues. From germline, CDR1 is MGHRA and CDR2 YSYEKL. Here the CDR3 DNA reads TGCGCCAGCAGCCAAATAGGGACAGGGTACACTGAAGCTTTCTTT. Translating gives CASSQIGTGYTEAFF.

This chain connects TRBV9 to TRBJ1-1; weak D call: TRBD1 (6 bases). Trimming took 3 bases from V and 8 from J, leaving 14 bases between them. The germline V gene has CDR1 SGDLS and CDR2 YYNGEE. CDR3 size: 13 residues. In nucleotides, the CDR3 is TGTGCCAGCAGCGGGGTTGGGGGCAGGGAAGCTTTCTTT. Translation: CASSGVGGREAFF.

The V call is TRBV10-1, the J call TRBJ2-7; 9 nucleotides agree with TRBD1. The CDR3 is made up of 14 amino acids. The germline V gene has CDR1 WNHNN and CDR2 SYGVQD (reference sequence). The V gene end was trimmed by 3 bases and the J gene end by 4 bases; junction bases not matched to a gene: 4. This CDR3 is CASSEKGQGYEQYF. DNA of the CDR3: TGCGCCAGCAGTGAAAAGGGACAGGGTTACGAGCAGTACTTC.

This rearrangement joins TRBV10-2 to TRBJ2-7; 7 nucleotides match TRBD2. Germline CDR1 reads WSHSY; CDR2 reads SAAADI. This CDR3 is 10 amino acids long. The trim removed 7 bases at V and 7 bases at J, leaving 1 base unmatched. Here the CDR3 reads CASKAGEQYF. CDR3 coding DNA: TGCGCCAGCAAAGCGGGAGAGCAGTACTTC.

The J gene is TRBJ2-3, the V gene TRBV19; 11 nucleotides agree with TRBD2. The CDR3 covers 16 residues. Germline values: CDR1 LNHDA, CDR2 SQIVND (reference sequence). Unmatched junction bases numbered 5, after V lost 4 bases and J lost 2 bases. Here the CDR3 reads CASSTGTSGFTDTQYF. The CDR3 DNA reads as TGTGCCAGTAGTACGGGGACTAGCGGCTTCACAGATACGCAGTATTTT.

This sequence joins TRBV19 and TRBJ2-6; no clear D gene. Germline CDR1 reads LNHDA; CDR2 reads SQIVND (reference sequence). This CDR3 spans 15 amino acids. V was trimmed by 6 bases and J by 0 bases, leaving 9 bases between them. CDR3 residues: CASSQDRSGANVLTF. CDR3 nucleotide sequence: TGTGCCAGTAGCCAGGACCGCTCTGGGGCCAACGTCCTGACTTTC.

The CDR3 region has the DNA TGTGCCAGCAGTTCAGTACCTAGCACAGATACGCAGTATTTT. Its translation is CASSSVPSTDTQYF. The V gene is TRBV6-6, the J gene TRBJ2-3; D remains ambiguous. Germline CDR1 reads MNHNY; CDR2 reads SVGAGI (reference sequence). CDR3 size: 14 residues. Deletions cut 4 bases from V and 0 bases from J, with 8 bases between.

In its sample, this clone was seen many times. Other DNA sequences from this sample encode an identical CDR3 as well. The V call is TRBV20-1, the J call TRBJ2-7; no clear D. Per germline, CDR1 DFQATT and CDR2 SNEGSKA (reference sequence). The V and J ends lost 0 bases and 3 bases respectively, with 3 bases between them. The CDR3 is 11 residues long. CDR3 in amino acids: CSAREVYEQYF. As DNA, the CDR3 is TGCAGTGCTAGAGAGGTCTACGAGCAGTACTTC.